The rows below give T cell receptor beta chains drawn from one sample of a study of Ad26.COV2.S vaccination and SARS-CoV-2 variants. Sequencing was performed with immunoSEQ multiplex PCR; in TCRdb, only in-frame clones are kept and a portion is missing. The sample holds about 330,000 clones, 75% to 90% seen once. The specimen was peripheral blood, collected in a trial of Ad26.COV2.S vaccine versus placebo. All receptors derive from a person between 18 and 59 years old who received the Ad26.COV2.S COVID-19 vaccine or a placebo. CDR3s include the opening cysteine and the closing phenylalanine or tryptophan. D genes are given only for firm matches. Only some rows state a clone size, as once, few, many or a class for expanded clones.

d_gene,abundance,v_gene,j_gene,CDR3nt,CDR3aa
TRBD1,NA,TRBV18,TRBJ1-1,TGTGCCAGCTCACCCTCGACAGGGGGCAAGGTAACTGAAGCTTTCTTT,CASSPSTGGKVTEAFF
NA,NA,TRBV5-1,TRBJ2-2,TGCGCCAGCAGCTCGGAACACCCAAACACCGGGGAGCTGTTTTTT,CASSSEHPNTGELFF
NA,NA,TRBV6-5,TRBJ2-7,TGTGCCAGCAGTTACACACTTAGGGCCTACGAGCAGTACTTC,CASSYTLRAYEQYF
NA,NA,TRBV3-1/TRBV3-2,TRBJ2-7,TGTGCCAGCAGCCAGGAACCTCCTTCCTACGAGCAGTACTTC,CASSQEPPSYEQYF
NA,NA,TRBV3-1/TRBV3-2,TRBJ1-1,TGTGCCAGCAGCACCCCGGGACTGTGGATGAGGAACACTGAAGCTTTCTTT,CASSTPGLWMRNTEAFF
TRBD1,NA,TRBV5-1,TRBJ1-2,TGCGCCAGCAGCTTGGAACTCGGGACAGGGCCATATGGCTACACCTTC,CASSLELGTGPYGYTF
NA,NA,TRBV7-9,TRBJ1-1,TGTGCCAGCAGCCAACTCGGGTGGGCTGAAGCTTTCTTT,CASSQLGWAEAFF
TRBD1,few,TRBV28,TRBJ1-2,TGTGCCAGCAGTCTATTACAGGGGAGCGGCTACACCTTC,CASSLLQGSGYTF
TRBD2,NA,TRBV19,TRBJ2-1,TGTGCCAGTAGTATCGCCCTAGCGGGAAGCTCCTACAATGAGCAGTTCTTC,CASSIALAGSSYNEQFF
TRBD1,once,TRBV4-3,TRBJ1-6,TGCGCCAGCAGCCAAGAGGGACAGGGTAAGAATTCACCCCTCCACTTT,CASSQEGQGKNSPLHF
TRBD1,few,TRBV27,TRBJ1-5,TGTGCCAGCAGTGGAGGGACAGGGGGCTATCAGCCCCAGCATTTT,CASSGGTGGYQPQHF
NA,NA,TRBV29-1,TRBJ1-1,TGCAGTTACAGGGAAGCGAACACTGAAGCTTTCTTT,CSYREANTEAFF
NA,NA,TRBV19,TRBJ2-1,TGTGCCAGTAGCCGTTTTGGCTACAATGAGCAGTTCTTC,CASSRFGYNEQFF
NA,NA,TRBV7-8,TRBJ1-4,TGTGCCAGCAGCTTTGTTCCTTCCACTAATGAAAAACTGTTTTTT,CASSFVPSTNEKLFF
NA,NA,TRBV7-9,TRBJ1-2,TGTGCCAGCAACCCGGATCTGAACGGCGGCTACACCTTC,CASNPDLNGGYTF
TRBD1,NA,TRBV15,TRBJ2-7,TGTGCCACCAGCAGATCTCGACAGGGCAACTACGAGCAGTACTTC,CATSRSRQGNYEQYF
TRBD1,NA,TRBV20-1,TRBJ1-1,TGCAGTGCTAGTTTGCAGGGGGCTCGGCCTGAAGCTTTCTTT,CSASLQGARPEAFF
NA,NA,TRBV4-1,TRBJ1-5,TGCGCCAGCAGCCAAGGACAACACGGATTCCAGCCCCAGCATTTT,CASSQGQHGFQPQHF
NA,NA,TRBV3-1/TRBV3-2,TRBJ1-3,TGTGCCAGCAGCCCCGGTCTCAGGGGTGGAAACACCATATATTTT,CASSPGLRGGNTIYF
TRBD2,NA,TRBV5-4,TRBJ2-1,TGTGCCAGCAGCCCGGACCCCTTTGGGGGGGATGAGCAGTTCTTC,CASSPDPFGGDEQFF
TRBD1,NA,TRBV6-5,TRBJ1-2,TGTGCCAGCAGTTTGTCCGGGACAGGGTGGCATGGCTACACCTTC,CASSLSGTGWHGYTF
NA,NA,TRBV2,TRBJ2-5,TGTGCCAGCAAGCAGGGTCTCGGAGAGACCCAGTACTTC,CASKQGLGETQYF
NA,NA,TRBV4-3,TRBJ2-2,TGCGCCAGCAGCCCCGGATTGGGCGGGGAGCTGTTTTTT,CASSPGLGGELFF
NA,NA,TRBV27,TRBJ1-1,TGTGCCAGCAGTTTACTCTGGCAGCGACGCGGCACTGAAGCTTTCTTT,CASSLLWQRRGTEAFF
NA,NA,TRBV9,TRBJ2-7,TGTGCCAGCAGCGAGTTCCCGGCGATCGAGCAGTACTTC,CASSEFPAIEQYF
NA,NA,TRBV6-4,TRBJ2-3,TGTGCCAGCAGTGCACAGGGAACCGCAGATACGCAGTATTTT,CASSAQGTADTQYF
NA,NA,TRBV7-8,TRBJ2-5,TGTGCCAGCAGCGCCCGACCGGGGGAGACCCAGTACTTC,CASSARPGETQYF
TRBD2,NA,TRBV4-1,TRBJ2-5,TGCGCCAGCAGCCGCGCGATTAGCGGGAAAGAGACCCAGTACTTC,CASSRAISGKETQYF
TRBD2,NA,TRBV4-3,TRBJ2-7,TGCGCCAGCAGCCTATCGACTAGCGGCGACTACGAGCAGTACTTC,CASSLSTSGDYEQYF
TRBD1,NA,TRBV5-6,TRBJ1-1,TGTGCCAGCAGCAAAAGGGGGCGGGTCACTGAAGCTTTCTTT,CASSKRGRVTEAFF
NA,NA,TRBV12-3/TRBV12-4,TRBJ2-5,TGTGCCAGCAGTTTAGGAGAGACCCAGTACTTC,CASSLGETQYF
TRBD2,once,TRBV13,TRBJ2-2,TGTGCCAGCATTCTAGCGGAGCACACCGGGGAGCTGTTTTTT,CASILAEHTGELFF
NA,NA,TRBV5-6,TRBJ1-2,TGTGCCAGCAGCTTCGTTACGGCGGGGATATACGATGGCTACACCTTC,CASSFVTAGIYDGYTF